These 17 T cell receptor beta chains originate from one sample sequenced in a study of cytomegalovirus exposure and HLA in healthy donors. Primers for the PCR totalled 60 Vbeta and 13 Jbeta. Sequencing was performed with immunoSEQ multiplex PCR; in TCRdb, only in-frame clones are kept and a portion is missing. The sample includes over 70,000 clones, roughly 81% seen only once; the top ten take about an eighth. Sample: PBMCs. The receptors originated from a human donor in good health.

The chain joins TRBV30 to TRBJ1-4; 7 bases fit TRBD1. The CDR3 totals 13 residues. Germline values: CDR1 GTSNPN, CDR2 SVGIG (reference sequence). Trimming at V came to 6 bases and at J to 4 bases, leaving 5 bases not matched to a gene. The CDR3 spells CACNRGGNEKLFF. The CDR3 region has the DNA TGTGCCTGCAACAGGGGCGGTAATGAAAAACTGTTTTTT.

V gene TRBV4-1 combines with J gene TRBJ2-3; 8 nucleotides line up with TRBD2. The V and J ends lost 0 bases and 5 bases, in that order; junction bases with no gene match: 7. Germline lookup yields CDR1 MGHRA and CDR2 YSYEKL. The CDR3 contains 16 residues. CDR3 bases: TGCGCCAGCAGCCAAGAACAAGCGGGAGACGGAGATACGCAGTATTTT. Translating it yields CASSQEQAGDGDTQYF.

The gene calls are TRBV30 and TRBJ1-1; 11 bases are shared with TRBD1. V gave up 3 bases and J gave up 2 bases; unmatched junction bases: 5. Germline-derived CDR1 and CDR2 are GTSNPN and SVGIG (reference sequence). CDR3 length: 15 residues. The CDR3 here is CAWSGTGGPNTEAFF. CDR3 DNA: TGTGCCTGGAGCGGGACAGGGGGTCCAAACACTGAAGCTTTCTTT.

The chain combines TRBV14 with TRBJ2-5, with 11 bases fitting TRBD2. This CDR3 is 14 amino acids long. Germline trimming cut 4 bases from V and 9 bases from J; bases unmatched to any gene: 7. Germline CDR1 SGHDN, CDR2 FVKESK. The CDR3 reads CASSPRASGGSQYF. The CDR3 DNA sequence: TGTGCCAGCAGCCCTCGGGCTAGCGGGGGGTCCCAGTACTTC.

The V gene is TRBV13, the J gene TRBJ2-1, with no clear D. This CDR3 has 16 amino acids. Germline V gene sequence: CDR1 PRHDT, CDR2 FYEKMQ (reference sequence). V shed 0 bases and J shed 0 bases, with 9 bases lying between them. The CDR3 sequence is CASSLGGSSSYNEQFF. The CDR3 bases are TGTGCCAGCAGCTTAGGCGGTTCGAGCTCCTACAATGAGCAGTTCTTC.

This clone has a single count. The rearrangement joins TRBV2 to TRBJ2-7; TRBD1 matches at 7 bases. Germline loops: CDR1 SNHLY, CDR2 FYNNEI. Trimming took 1 base from V and 2 from J; bases not matched to a gene: 5. This CDR3 spans 15 amino acids. CDR3 coding DNA: TGTGCCAGCAGTGAAGGGACAGGAGTTACCTACGAGCAGTACTTC. Translation gives CASSEGTGVTYEQYF.

There are a few counts of this clone. The chain joins TRBV5-4 to TRBJ1-4; TRBD1 aligns across 9 bases. Losses at the gene ends were 4 bases for V and 7 bases for J; bases not matched to a gene: 11. CDR1 and CDR2 from the germline V gene are SGHNT and YYREEE (reference sequence). The CDR3 contains 16 residues. CDR3 amino acids: CASSPGTGPKGEKLFF. As DNA, the CDR3 is TGTGCCAGCAGCCCGGGGACAGGGCCAAAGGGTGAAAAACTGTTTTTT.

Only a few counts were recorded for this clone. This rearrangement joins TRBV2 to TRBJ2-3; the match to TRBD1 covers 8 bases. CDR1 and CDR2 (germline): SNHLY, FYNNEI. This CDR3 comprises 14 residues. With 6 bases clipped from V and 2 bases from J, the junction kept 4 bases outside the gene matches. CDR3 sequence: CASRARGHTDTQYF. The CDR3 DNA is TGTGCCAGCAGAGCCAGGGGGCACACAGATACGCAGTATTTT.

The rearrangement links TRBV6-1 to TRBJ1-2, with TRBD1 matching 10 bases. From germline, CDR1 is MNHNS and CDR2 SASEGT. The CDR3 is 13 amino acids. With 4 bases clipped from V and 7 bases from J, the junction kept 3 bases outside the gene matches. The CDR3 reads CASSVRDRGGYTF. The CDR3 DNA sequence: TGTGCCAGCAGTGTTCGGGACAGGGGTGGCTACACCTTC.

The rearrangement links TRBV18 to TRBJ1-2, with 8 positions matching TRBD1. The CDR3 runs to 16 residues. CDR1 KGHSH and CDR2 LQKENI come from the germline V gene. V trimming: 3 bases; J trimming: 4 bases; junction bases outside the gene matches: 10. The CDR3 nucleotides read TGTGCCAGCTCACCCTCCATGGGACAGGCGCTCTATGGCTACACCTTC. Translating it yields CASSPSMGQALYGYTF.

The V call is TRBV10-1, the J call TRBJ2-1; perhaps TRBD1 as D (6 bases). CDR1 WNHNN and CDR2 SYGVQD come from the germline V gene (reference sequence). This CDR3 region has 13 residues. Trimming removed 0 bases from V and 9 bases from J, with 9 bases in between. DNA for the CDR3: TGCGCCAGCAGTGAGTCTGGGGGCTCTGAGCAGTTCTTC. The encoded protein is CASSESGGSEQFF.

J is TRBJ2-4 and V is TRBV28; 7 nucleotides align to TRBD1. Trimming cost V 4 bases and J 0 bases; bases outside gene matches: 6. The CDR3 has 16 residues. Germline CDR1 is MDHEN and CDR2 is SYDVKM. As DNA, the CDR3 is TGTGCCAGCAGTTCGGGACAGTATTTAGCCAAAAACATTCAGTACTTC. Its translation: CASSSGQYLAKNIQYF.

The chain's CDR3 is CASSVGGGQGYTF. In DNA, the CDR3 is TGTGCCAGCAGCGTAGGAGGGGGCCAGGGCTACACCTTC. The chain is built from TRBV9 and TRBJ1-2; 7 nucleotides agree with TRBD1. Germline values: CDR1 SGDLS, CDR2 YYNGEE. V was clipped by 0 bases and J by 8 bases; unmatched bases: 4. This CDR3 is built from 13 residues.

The chain uses TRBV10-2 and TRBJ2-3; TRBD1 agrees at 7 bases. The CDR3 is made up of 14 amino acids. Per the germline V gene, CDR1 is WSHSY and CDR2 is SAAADI. V lost 6 bases and J lost 5; bases outside the gene matches: 8. The CDR3 here is CASRHRGMGDTQYF. In nucleotides, the CDR3 is TGCGCCAGCAGACACAGGGGTATGGGAGATACGCAGTATTTT.

V is TRBV7-9 and J is TRBJ1-1; 7 bases line up with TRBD1. Germline V gene sequence: CDR1 SEHNR, CDR2 FQNEAQ (reference sequence). V lost 5 bases, J lost 0 bases, and 9 bases stayed unmatched. The CDR3 consists of 16 residues. The CDR3 DNA is TGTGCCAGCAGCGCCGGGACAGCGAACCTGAACACTGAAGCTTTCTTT. As protein: CASSAGTANLNTEAFF.

This clone was counted only a few times. This chain links TRBV30 with TRBJ2-7; 7 positions match TRBD1. Germline V gene sequence: CDR1 GTSNPN, CDR2 SVGIG (reference sequence). The junction had 13 bases not matched to a gene; V was cut back by 4 bases and J by 7 bases. The CDR3 consists of 14 residues. The CDR3 is CAWNRDSLLVEQYF. The CDR3 bases are TGTGCCTGGAACCGGGACAGTCTTCTGGTAGAGCAGTACTTC.

This rearrangement joins TRBV29-1 to TRBJ2-7; D is perhaps TRBD2 (5 bases). The germline V and J ends were trimmed by 2 bases and 3 bases, with 5 bases remaining between them. Germline-derived CDR1 and CDR2 are SQVTM and ANQGSEA. This CDR3 has 11 amino acids. CDR3 in DNA: TGCAGCGTTGAACGGGACTACGAGCAGTACTTC. This sequence encodes CSVERDYEQYF.